This T cell receptor beta chain was captured by sequencing in a study of cytomegalovirus exposure and HLA in healthy donors (dated by TCRdb to the late 2010s). General notes on the study: An earlier analysis of under 600 of the donors reported roughly 300 Gb of sequence data and roughly 100 million unique TCR beta sequences from about 179 million T cells. About 320 gigabases of sequencing data and tens of millions of unique TCR sequences were included in an early release covering roughly 700 HLA-typed donors. Among the roughly 400 genotyped donors, 81% belonged to the genetic ancestry cluster associated with self-reported Caucasian donors. The study was designed to test whether signatures of past pathogen exposure could be identified by cataloging public T cell receptors. The T cell repertoires of 666 subjects were profiled by immunosequencing and related to cytomegalovirus serostatus. Besides the first cohort of 666 subjects, a separate validation cohort made up of 120 different subjects was used. To predict cytomegalovirus infection status, the study combined high-throughput TCR immunosequencing, statistical association of individual TCRs with disease status, and machine learning. In a later analysis, previously published TCR beta repertoires from roughly 710 donors were re-analyzed and high-resolution HLA genotyping was added so that TCR occurrence patterns could be studied. The later analysis used no new phenotypic data to find candidate immune exposures, relying instead on TCR beta sequences and their occurrence across donors. An earlier analysis of fewer than 750 of the donors used high-throughput TCR beta sequencing to judge whether each TCR beta V gene segment behaved as functional or pseudogenic. Donor age, sex, ethnicity and CMV serostatus were compiled together with the repertoire data. A later genetic analysis used genome-wide SNP genotypes for about 65% of the 666 donors, treating that subset as a discovery cohort. Every repertoire in the discovery cohort had been generated on one and the same sequencing platform. HLA typing covered class I and class II loci at four-digit resolution. The number of typed donors differed by locus: about 620-630 for A, B, C, DRB1 and DQB1; 522 for DQA1; fewer than 610 for DPA1; and about 450 for DPB1. Because of strong linkage in the cohort, a few DR-DQ haplotypes were treated as single units for association and clustering. Among about 400 genotyped donors of the cohort, an average of approximately 240,000 unique TCR beta nucleotide sequences was sequenced per donor, of which about 18% were non-productive. General conclusions and limits of the study: A later analysis found that TCR association rates varied across HLA loci, with DRB1 alleles showing the most associated TCRs and HLA-C alleles the fewest. According to a later genetic analysis, donors in an Asian-associated ancestry cluster had fewer N-insertions in productive TCRs than the approximately 690-donor mean. Roughly uniform sequencing depth across donors was assumed in presence/absence analyses, although this assumption may not hold. A further reported finding was that TCR beta sequences accurately predicted the HLA-A and HLA-B alleles for most subjects in the first cohort. Some IMGT-functional V segments, including TRBV6-2 and TRBV6-3, could not be distinguished by the 87-base-pair reads and were therefore excluded. The classifier was reported to diagnose cytomegalovirus status with high specificity and sensitivity in both the original and validation cohorts. According to a later analysis, parvovirus B19, influenza, CMV and Epstein-Barr virus appeared linked to several top co-occurrence clusters. The study listed over 150 TCR beta chains as associated with cytomegalovirus. For the cohort, immune exposure information was limited to CMV serostatus. According to the authors, the approach could potentially be generalized to other disease states and immunological phenotypes. In vitro tests confirmed that a few of the cytomegalovirus-associated TCR beta chains recognize cytomegalovirus antigens. The sequencing pipeline was judged likely to have produced a cluster of highly shared sequence variants as a technical artifact. In a later analysis, HLA-associated TCR beta chains showed more clonal expansion and lower generation probabilities than non-associated chains that were equally common. When HLA alleles, especially DR and DQ, strongly co-occurred, TCR associations were difficult to assign to individual alleles. In an earlier analysis of approximately 590 of the donors, most TCR beta V segments appeared in productive rearrangements about 90% or about 30% of the time, broadly matching IMGT annotations. Because HLA typing was missing for some donors at each locus, association tests included only the typed subset. Linkage disequilibrium might explain the correlated functional status among segregating V segments, but an unknown experimental factor could not be ruled out. Because counts were too low, about 18 rarely observed V segments, including chromosome 9 orphons, were excluded from the earlier analysis of a few hundred of the donors. Specific HLA alleles were associated with 18,000 or so TCR beta sequences at a false discovery rate of 0.05 in a later analysis. A later genetic analysis associated a missense DCLRE1C variant with V-gene and J-gene trimming of TCR beta chains, and an independent cohort replicated the association. A later analysis found that most CMV-associated TCR beta chains appeared HLA-restricted, with HLA associations seemingly driven largely by CMV exposure. Across donors, most TCR sequences were observed very rarely, whereas some public TCRs were present in many individuals. In this cohort, only TCR beta chains were sequenced, and detectable features were limited by the absence of alpha or paired-chain data.

Note on this clone: The antigen this receptor binds is unknown. No much larger clonotype is one base removed from it; base qualities were not supplied.

The cohort consisted of 650 to 700 healthy bone marrow donors. Cohort members were all nominally healthy when sampled, although unrecorded immune exposures were likely present. The donor tested CMV seronegative and was one of the 352 seronegative cohort members. Every donor gave a peripheral blood sample, and the peripheral blood mononuclear cells from that sample were used for TCR beta sequencing. The Qiagen DNeasy Blood Extraction Kit was used to extract genomic DNA from the blood cell samples. The germline V gene (reference sequence) sets CDR1 to LNHDA and CDR2 to SQIVND. V lost 1 base and J lost 1 base; the stretch between them is 10 bases long. Its CDR3 holds 15 amino acids, cysteine through phenylalanine. Only CDR3 DNA is held: 45 bases, read in frame from base 1. The library was built by means of the immunoSEQ multiplex PCR assay. For the multiplex PCR, a mixture combining 60 forward primers for TCR Vbeta segments and 13 reverse primers for TCR Jbeta segments was used. A multiplex PCR assay on genomic DNA amplified the CDR3 region of rearranged TCR beta genes. On the Illumina HiSeq System, the amplified TCR beta libraries were sequenced as 87-base-pair reads. In the original analysis: A later analysis counted some 74 million unique TCR beta chains across the 500 to 850 repertoires, and around 12 million of these chains were shared by at least two donors. Raw reads were error-corrected and collapsed into unique sequences with a nearest-neighbor algorithm that merged closely related sequences to remove PCR and sequencing errors. Alignment of CDR3 sequences to IMGT reference sequences was used to assign V, D and J gene segments. For a sequence to be retained, a match of at least six nucleotides to both a V gene segment and a J gene segment was required. Rearrangements were called productive when the CDR3 lacked stop codons and stayed in frame with V and J; all others were non-productive. Following IMGT convention, CDR3 was defined as the stretch from the second conserved V-encoded cysteine up to the conserved J-encoded phenylalanine. Sequences without an unambiguous match to a single V gene segment were excluded from the earlier analysis of approximately 560 of the donors. An earlier analysis of almost 600 of the donors classified V segments as functional when productive rearrangements were above 56.7% and as segregating when the standard deviation between donors was above 5%. A statistical classification framework was built for diagnosing cytomegalovirus status from the catalog of TCR beta chain sequences. In a later analysis, TCR nucleotide sequences were compared against IMGT/GENE-DB human TR gene sequences so that V and J genes could be assigned. Using the TCRdist pipeline, a later analysis assigned CDR3 sequences along with most-parsimonious VDJ recombination scenarios. A later analysis defined each TCR beta chain by its CDR3 amino acid sequence plus V-gene family, and excluded reads lacking a unique V-gene family. To address suspected cross-contamination and a sequencing artifact, a later analysis removed around 600 highly shared, low-generation-probability nucleotide sequences. For each public chain, a later analysis derived a clonal expansion index from normalized ranks of inferred template counts within each repertoire. In a later analysis, generation probabilities were computed with a VDJ recombination model fitted to out-of-frame rearrangements, and the resulting probabilities were checked against IGoR. A later analysis scored TCR-TCR, TCR-HLA and TCR-CMV co-occurrence with hypergeometric tests, applying a repertoire-size bias correction to TCR pairs. A later analysis estimated false discovery rates by permuting HLA or CMV assignments 20 times. In a later analysis, co-occurring TCRs were grouped using DBSCAN, and TCRdist sequence similarity was added for clustering within HLA-allele-positive subsets. Repertoires with fewer than 30,000 or more than 120,000 public chains, plus five repertoires with anomalous nucleotide sharing, were excluded from co-occurrence clustering. This immuneACCESS table, as held by TCRdb, lists in-frame sequences with V and J called but not all clones. Of the missing ones, under half trace to an unresolved V gene in checked studies; the others have no known cause. V, J and clone size are taken as reported in that table, and D and trimming were inferred from the DNA itself. The sample yields under 200,000 clones; approximately 86% were counted once. Roughly 0.34% of the sample is held by the ten biggest clonotypes.

This receptor chain uses TRBV19 and TRBJ1-1; confidence is insufficient to name the D gene. This clonotype was obtained from a woman under 40 in good health and CMV-seronegative. Source material: PBMCs. Here is the DNA: TGTGCCAGTAGTATAGCGACGGCGGGGAACACTGAAGCTTTCTTT. Its protein reads: CASSIATAGNTEAFF. The CDR3, completed at both ends by the reference TRBV19 and TRBJ1-1 genes, gives the full variable domain DGGITQSPKYLFRKEGQNVTLSCEQNLNHDAMYWYRQDPGQGLRLIYYSQIVNDFQKGDIAEGYSVSREKKESFPLTVTSAQKNPTAFYLCASSIATAGNTEAFFGQGTRLTVV.